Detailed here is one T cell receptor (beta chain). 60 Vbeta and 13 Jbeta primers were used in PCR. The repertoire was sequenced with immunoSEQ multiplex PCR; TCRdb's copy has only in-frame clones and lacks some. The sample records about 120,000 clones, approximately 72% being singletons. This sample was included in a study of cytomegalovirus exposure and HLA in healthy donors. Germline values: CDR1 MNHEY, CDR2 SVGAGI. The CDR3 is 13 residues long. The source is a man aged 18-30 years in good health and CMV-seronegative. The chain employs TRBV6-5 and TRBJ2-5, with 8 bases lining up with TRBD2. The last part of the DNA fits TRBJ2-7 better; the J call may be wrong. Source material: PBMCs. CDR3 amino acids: CASKGLVPYEQYF. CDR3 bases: TGTGCCAGCAAGGGACTAGTGCCCTACGAGCAGTACTTC.